The 17 T cell receptor beta chains below come from one sample, sequenced in a study of blood T cell repertoires in COVID-19. Assay used: immunoSEQ multiplex PCR; TCRdb lists only in-frame clones, some missing. This sample has about 440,000 clones; 90% occur once, and the top ten carry about 0.6%. The sequenced sample was PBMCs or T cells enriched from blood (not recorded which). The origin of the receptors is a man between 18 and 29 years old who had recovered from COVID-19.

This clone appeared a single time. This chain uses TRBV9 with TRBJ2-2, with D possibly being TRBD2 (5 bases). This CDR3 contains 14 residues. Germline values: CDR1 SGDLS, CDR2 YYNGEE. V was shortened by 4 bases and J by 6 bases, with 13 bases between the two germline ends. CDR3 region: CASSPRPEAGELFF. The CDR3 nucleotides read TGTGCCAGCAGCCCCCGCCCGGAGGCCGGGGAGCTGTTTTTT.

This chain uses TRBV7-3 with TRBJ2-1; D may be TRBD1 (5 bases). This CDR3 has 15 residues. Germline lookup yields CDR1 SGHTA and CDR2 FQGTGA. Between the trimmed V and J ends, which lost 3 bases and 6 bases, there was a span of 15 bases. CDR3 sequence: CASSFSGASSNEQFF. The CDR3 DNA reads as TGTGCCAGCAGCTTCTCTGGGGCATCAAGCAATGAGCAGTTCTTC.

V gene TRBV7-9 combines with J gene TRBJ2-3, with a tentative D call TRBD2 (6 bases). Germline CDR1 reads SEHNR; CDR2 reads FQNEAQ (reference sequence). This CDR3 spans 15 amino acids. The V gene lost 4 bases and the J gene lost 3 bases, with 14 bases spanning the gap. CDR3 loop: CASSSEGRQTDTQYF. As DNA, the CDR3 is TGTGCCAGCAGCTCAGAGGGGAGGCAAACAGATACGCAGTATTTT.

This clone has only one observation. The gene calls are TRBV5-1 and TRBJ1-2; unclear D gene. The V gene's germline CDR1 is SGHRS and CDR2 YFSETQ. V was shortened by 0 bases and J by 0 bases, with 9 bases between the two germline ends. This CDR3 is 15 amino acids long. The chain's CDR3 is CASSLGSAANYGYTF. Written as DNA, the CDR3 is TGCGCCAGCAGCTTGGGTTCCGCAGCTAACTATGGCTACACCTTC.

This chain joins TRBV7-2 and TRBJ1-3; D gene uncertain. Trimming removed 2 bases from V and 0 bases from J, with 14 bases in between. The CDR3 covers 17 residues. The germline gives CDR1 SGHTA, CDR2 FQGNSA. In nucleotides, the CDR3 is TGTGCCAGCAGCTTACGTTCAGGCAGATTCTCTGGAAACACCATATATTTT. Its translation: CASSLRSGRFSGNTIYF. The full variable domain, rest sourced from reference TRBV7-2 and TRBJ1-3, is GAGVSQSPSNKVTEKGKDVELRCDPISGHTALYWYRQSLGQGLEFLIYFQGNSAPDKSGLPSDRFSAERTGGSVSTLTIQRTQQEDSAVYLCASSLRSGRFSGNTIYFGEGSWLTVV.

This chain uses TRBV5-6 with TRBJ1-2, with 7 bases lining up with TRBD1. Germline V gene data show CDR1 as SGHDT and CDR2 as YYEEEE. CDR3 length: 14 residues. Germline trimming cut 1 base from V and 8 bases from J; bases unmatched to any gene: 8. The CDR3 sequence: CASSLLTGRRGYTF. As DNA, the CDR3 is TGTGCCAGCAGCTTGCTGACAGGGCGACGCGGCTACACCTTC.

The chain recombines TRBV4-1 with TRBJ1-2; no clear D gene. CDR3 length: 14 amino acids. CDR1 is MGHRA and CDR2 is YSYEKL in the germline V gene. Deletions cut 1 base from V and 5 bases from J, with 11 bases between. CDR3 amino acids: CASSQGGQAYGYTF. CDR3 in DNA: TGCGCCAGCAGCCAAGGCGGGCAGGCGTATGGCTACACCTTC.

The J gene is TRBJ1-2, the V gene TRBV27; D not certain. The V end lost 2 bases, the J end lost 3 bases, and 16 bases lay between the germline ends. The CDR3 is 16 amino acids. Germline CDR1 MNHEY, CDR2 SMNVEV (reference sequence). CDR3 protein: CASSLNGGSWDYGYTF. CDR3 DNA sequence: TGTGCCAGCAGTTTAAATGGAGGCAGTTGGGACTATGGCTACACCTTC.

The chain recombines TRBV10-2 with TRBJ1-4; D possibly corresponds to TRBD1 (6 bases). V lost 6 bases to trimming and J lost 8 bases, with 13 bases between them. CDR1 is WSHSY, CDR2 SAAADI, per germline. The CDR3 totals 13 residues. CDR3 DNA sequence: TGCGCCAGCAGCCAGGGGATCGGAGAAAAACTGTTTTTT. Protein: CASSQGIGEKLFF.

The V and J genes are TRBV11-3 and TRBJ1-4; D remains ambiguous. The V end was cut by 1 base, the J end by 0 bases, with 6 bases between. Germline V gene sequence: CDR1 SGHNT, CDR2 YENEEA. The CDR3 is 15 amino acids. The CDR3 nucleotides read TGTGCCAGCAGCTTAGGGCCGACAACTAATGAAAAACTGTTTTTT. As protein: CASSLGPTTNEKLFF.

CDR3 sequence (DNA): TGTGCCTGGAGTGGCGCTCAGGGGAGCTATGGCTACACCTTC. Translating gives CAWSGAQGSYGYTF. The chain has TRBV30 and TRBJ1-2; tentative D call: TRBD1 (6 bases). V lost 1 base and J 4 bases, leaving 13 bases between the germline ends. CDR3 length: 14 residues. Germline lookup yields CDR1 GTSNPN and CDR2 SVGIG (reference sequence).

This clone occurred once. The V and J genes are TRBV9 and TRBJ2-3; TRBD2 matches at 12 bases. This CDR3 is built from 20 residues. J lost 4 bases, V lost 3 bases, and 18 bases had no gene match. CDR1 and CDR2 from the germline V gene are SGDLS and YYNGEE. The DNA of the CDR3 is TGTGCCAGCAGCGACAACGGACTAGCGGGAACCCCGAAGATCGCAGATACGCAGTATTTT. Protein: CASSDNGLAGTPKIADTQYF.

The chain has TRBV6-2 or TRBV6-3 and TRBJ1-5, with 8 bases matching TRBD1. The CDR3 extends over 17 amino acids. Per the germline V gene, CDR1 is MNHEY and CDR2 is SVGEGT. The trim removed 2 bases at V and 5 bases at J, leaving 11 bases unmatched. CDR3 in DNA: TGTGCCAGCAGTTACCCTCCGGGACAGGTATTACATCAGCCCCAGCATTTT. It encodes CASSYPPGQVLHQPQHF.

V gene TRBV24-1 combines with J gene TRBJ1-2, with a weak D call TRBD1 (6 bases). Trimming cost V 1 base and J 6 bases, with 11 bases left between them. The CDR3 sequence is 14 residues long. Germline-derived CDR1 and CDR2 are KGHDR and SFDVKD. The CDR3 spells CATSDFRTEHGYTF. CDR3 DNA: TGTGCCACCAGTGATTTCAGGACAGAGCATGGCTACACCTTC.

The rearrangement uses TRBV12-3 or TRBV12-4 and TRBJ2-7, with a tentative D call TRBD2 (6 bases). CDR3 length: 12 residues. Trimming removed 8 bases at V and 3 bases at J, with 11 bases between. The CDR3 DNA reads TGTGCCAGCCGAAGCGGGTACTACGAGCAGTACTTC. It translates to CASRSGYYEQYF.

The genes are TRBV2 and TRBJ2-1, with TRBD1 identical over 8 bases. The CDR3 is 14 residues long. Losses at the gene ends were 8 bases for V and 4 bases for J; bases not matched to a gene: 7. The V gene's germline CDR1 is SNHLY and CDR2 FYNNEI. CDR3 sequence (DNA): TGTGCCAGCGGTTGGAGACAGGGGTACAATGAGCAGTTCTTC. Amino acids: CASGWRQGYNEQFF.

The gene calls are TRBV20-1 and TRBJ2-3, with TRBD2 matching over 8 bases. Trimming at V came to 4 bases and at J to 1 base, leaving 4 bases not matched to a gene. CDR1 is DFQATT, CDR2 SNEGSKA, per germline (reference sequence). CDR3 length: 14 amino acids. CDR3 sequence reads: CSATERGRTDTQYF. The CDR3 region has the DNA TGCAGTGCTACTGAGCGGGGGCGCACAGATACGCAGTATTTT.